What follows describes a single T cell receptor (beta chain). Its antigen remains undetermined. Qualities for individual bases were not recorded, and no much larger clone is one base off. The same CDR3 is also encoded by other DNA sequences in this sample. This sample is part of a study of shared clonotypes between healthy human individuals (dated by TCRdb to the early 2020s). About the full investigation: A few men and a couple of women, aged 18 to 49 years, made up the cohort. For each donor, CD4 naive and CD4 memory were each given three plates, CD8 naive was given two plates, and CD8 memory was given one plate. To estimate repertoire size and how much clonotypes are shared between individuals, the study performed deep sequencing of blood TCR repertoires from a few healthy adults. Different laboratories and diverse techniques were used to prepare libraries and sequence TCR repertoires, to increase sequencing depth and limit assay-specific biases. Leukapheresis yielded between about 0.85 and 10 billion PBMCs per donor.

TCR CDR3 regions were amplified from genomic DNA by multiplex PCR using the deep immunoSEQ assay. For each cell subset, the extracted genomic DNA was distributed evenly across all wells of several immunoSEQ 96-well plates, and each plate served as one replicate. For sorted subsets, each replicate PCR was loaded with about 0.2 ug genomic DNA, equivalent to 30,000 or so T cell genomes. Purified libraries were measured with a Qubit 3.0 fluorometer, size-checked on a Bioanalyzer 2100, and measured again with the KAPA Library Quantification kit. Each immunoSEQ 96-well plate was sequenced on its own single-read 150-cycle Illumina NextSeq 550 flow cell. In the paper's pipeline: Because the immunoSEQ output held only junctional sequences and lacked quality scores, the filtering could not match the filtering applied to full-length reads. To assign V/J genes and CDR3, sequences were annotated against IMGT germline references using PyIR, a Python wrapper for IgBLAST v1.9. Reads were filtered out if the reads had weak V/J assignments (E-value above 1e-6), no CDR3, stop codons, out-of-frame junctions, or ambiguous translated residues. A V3J clonotype was defined by an identical inferred V gene, J gene, and CDR3 amino acid sequence. To compute the percentage overlap between repertoires, the number of shared unique clonotypes was divided by the size of the smaller repertoire. Repertoire richness was assessed with RTK rarefaction, the Chao1 estimator, and Recon v2.1 estimates of unobserved clonotypes. Generation probabilities for all TCRbeta clonotypes obtained by the gDNA method from a handful of donors were computed using OLGA. The table was pulled from immuneACCESS by TCRdb, which kept in-frame rearrangements only. Such tables lose some clones; where checked, under half of the loss comes from unresolved V genes, and the rest has no known cause. For V, J and clone size, that table is used; D and trimming come from the DNA. Counted in this sample were hundreds of thousands of clones; over 90% of them appeared once. The ten top clones hold more than 20% of the sample.

Spanning cysteine to phenylalanine, the CDR3 consists of 14 amino acids. The entry retains the CDR3 DNA only, 42 bases that are in frame from base 1. Trimming removed 0 bases from V and 3 bases from J, leaving 10 bases between the germline ends. For CDR1 and CDR2, the germline V gene lists SGDLS and YYNGEE. CD8 naive samples consisted of CD45RO-negative cells that were positively selected for CCR7, yielding a CD45RA+CCR7+ population without TemRA cells. Donors were healthy HIV-negative adults with no recently reported acute infections or vaccinations. Only Caucasian adults living in Nashville, Tennessee, USA were represented among the donors. Blood was collected by leukapheresis, and PBMCs were isolated by Ficoll-Histopaque density gradient centrifugation and then cryopreserved in liquid nitrogen vapor phase. Analytical flow cytometry was used to check the purity and quantity of each magnetically sorted T cell population. From each sorted fraction, genomic DNA was isolated and quantified by UV absorbance on a Nanodrop 2000c.

Broader findings and caveats from the paper: The small number of donors limited the genetic and exposure-history diversity represented. Estimated clonotype richness was generally larger for naive than for memory subsets. Higher generation probabilities were observed for clonotypes shared by all four sorted-subset donors than for non-shared clonotypes. Across four donors, around 5% of naive CD4, more than 3% of naive CD8, roughly 2.2% of memory CD4, and 0.4% of memory CD8 clonotypes were shared. Pairwise subsampling indicated that sequencing depth was expected to affect the degree of clonotype sharing among donors. Only blood was sampled, and tissue TCR repertoires likely differ from those in blood. Incomplete sequencing was indicated by rarefaction of sorted-subset datasets, despite the large sequencing depth.

The sequenced material came from naive CD8+ T cells sorted from blood. What the cell subset or site label conveys for this sample: CD45RA+CCR7+. Recombination linked TRBV9 to TRBJ2-7; a tentative D call is TRBD1 (5 bases match). This sequence originates from a young man in good health. The CDR3 protein is CASSVVPGNYEQYF. The DNA sequence follows: TGTGCCAGCAGCGTAGTTCCAGGGAACTACGAGCAGTACTTC.